This T cell receptor (beta chain) is from a study of lymphopenia after photon versus proton radiotherapy. Findings of the study overall: After lymphocyte nadir, photon-treated repertoires showed oligoclonal expansion, especially CD8+ Temra.

Only in-frame clones appear in the TCRdb table, and some are missing; sequencing was by immunoSEQ multiplex PCR. The sample shows 26,000 or so clones, over 75% of them seen only once. A remark on this clone: What it binds is not known.

V was clipped by 5 bases and J by 4 bases; unmatched bases: 7. Germline CDR1 and CDR2: LNHDA and SQIVND (reference sequence). The CDR3 is 15 residues long. The source material was peripheral blood, sampled from a patient treated with photon-based radiotherapy. This chain joins TRBV19 and TRBJ2-3; TRBD2 matches at 9 bases. The origin of this receptor is a man in his forties or fifties with gastric cancer. The CDR3 reads CASSDPGLASDTQYF. The CDR3, as DNA: TGTGCCAGTAGTGATCCGGGACTAGCTTCAGATACGCAGTATTTT.